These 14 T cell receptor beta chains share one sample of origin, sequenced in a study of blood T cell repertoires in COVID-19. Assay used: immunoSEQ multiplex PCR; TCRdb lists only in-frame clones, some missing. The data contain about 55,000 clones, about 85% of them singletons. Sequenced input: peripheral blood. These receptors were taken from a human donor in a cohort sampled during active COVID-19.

The CDR3 DNA reads as TGTGCCATCAGTGACTCGGGACAGGGGGCCTATGGCTACACCTTC. The encoded protein is CAISDSGQGAYGYTF. This rearrangement joins TRBV10-3 to TRBJ1-2; TRBD1 matches at 12 bases. The J segment lost 4 bases and the V segment lost 3 bases, leaving 3 bases of the junction unmatched. The CDR3 runs 15 residues. Germline assignment: CDR1 ENHRY and CDR2 SYGVKD.

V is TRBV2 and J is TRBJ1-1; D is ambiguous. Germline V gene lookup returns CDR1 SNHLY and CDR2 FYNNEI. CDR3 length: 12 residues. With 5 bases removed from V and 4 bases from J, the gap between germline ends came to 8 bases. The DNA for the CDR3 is TGTGCCAGCAGTAGGCGGGTCACTGAAGCTTTCTTT. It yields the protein CASSRRVTEAFF.

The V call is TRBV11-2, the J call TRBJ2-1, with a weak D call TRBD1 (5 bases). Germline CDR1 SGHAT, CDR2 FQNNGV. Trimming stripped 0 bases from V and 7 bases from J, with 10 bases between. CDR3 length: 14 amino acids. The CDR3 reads CASSLDPAGNEQFF. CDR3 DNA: TGTGCCAGCAGCTTAGACCCGGCAGGGAATGAGCAGTTCTTC.

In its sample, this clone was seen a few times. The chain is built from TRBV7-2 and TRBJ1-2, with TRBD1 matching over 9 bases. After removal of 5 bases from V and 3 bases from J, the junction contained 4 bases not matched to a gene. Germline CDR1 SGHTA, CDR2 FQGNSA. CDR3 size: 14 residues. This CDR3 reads CASSVRDRDYGYTF. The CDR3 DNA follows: TGTGCCAGCAGCGTCCGGGACAGGGACTATGGCTACACCTTC.

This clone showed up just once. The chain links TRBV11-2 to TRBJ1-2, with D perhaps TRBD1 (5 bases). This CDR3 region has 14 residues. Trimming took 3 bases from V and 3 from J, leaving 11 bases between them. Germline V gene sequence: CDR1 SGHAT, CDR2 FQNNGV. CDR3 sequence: CASSLGGRHYGYTF. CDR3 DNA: TGTGCCAGCAGCTTGGGGGGGAGACACTATGGCTACACCTTC.

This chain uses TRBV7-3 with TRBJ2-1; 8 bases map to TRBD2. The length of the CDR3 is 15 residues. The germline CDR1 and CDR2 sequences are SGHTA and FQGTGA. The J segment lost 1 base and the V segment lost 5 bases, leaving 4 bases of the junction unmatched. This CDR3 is CASSISGGSYNEQFF. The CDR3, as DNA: TGTGCCAGCAGCATAAGCGGGGGATCCTACAATGAGCAGTTCTTC.

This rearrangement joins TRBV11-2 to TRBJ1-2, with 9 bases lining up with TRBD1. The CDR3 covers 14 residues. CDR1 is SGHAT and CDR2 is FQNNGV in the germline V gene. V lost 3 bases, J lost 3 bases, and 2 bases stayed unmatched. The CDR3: CASSFGDRDYGYTF. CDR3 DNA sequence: TGTGCCAGCAGCTTTGGGGACAGGGACTATGGCTACACCTTC.

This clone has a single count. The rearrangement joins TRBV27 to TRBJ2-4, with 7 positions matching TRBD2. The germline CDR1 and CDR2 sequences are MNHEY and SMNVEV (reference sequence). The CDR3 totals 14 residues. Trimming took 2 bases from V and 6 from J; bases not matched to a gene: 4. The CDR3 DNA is TGTGCCAGCAGTTTAGCGGGAGCTAGAAACATTCAGTACTTC. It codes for CASSLAGARNIQYF.

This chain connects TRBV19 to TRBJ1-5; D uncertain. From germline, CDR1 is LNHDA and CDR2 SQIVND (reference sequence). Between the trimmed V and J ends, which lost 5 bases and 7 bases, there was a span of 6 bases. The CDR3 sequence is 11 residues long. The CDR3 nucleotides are TGTGCCAGTAGTGCGGGGCAGCCCCAGCATTTT. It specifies CASSAGQPQHF.

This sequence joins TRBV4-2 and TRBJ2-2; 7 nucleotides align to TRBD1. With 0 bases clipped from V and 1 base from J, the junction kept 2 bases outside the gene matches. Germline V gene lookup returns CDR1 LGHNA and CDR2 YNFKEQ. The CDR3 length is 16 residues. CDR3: CASSQDHRGNTGELFF. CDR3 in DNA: TGTGCCAGCAGCCAAGATCACAGGGGGAACACCGGGGAGCTGTTTTTT.

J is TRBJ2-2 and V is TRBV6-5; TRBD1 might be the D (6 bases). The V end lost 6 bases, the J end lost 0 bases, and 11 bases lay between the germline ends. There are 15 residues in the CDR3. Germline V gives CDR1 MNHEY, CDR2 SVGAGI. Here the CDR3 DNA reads TGTGCCAGCAGGACAGGAATTTCGAACACCGGGGAGCTGTTTTTT. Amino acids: CASRTGISNTGELFF.

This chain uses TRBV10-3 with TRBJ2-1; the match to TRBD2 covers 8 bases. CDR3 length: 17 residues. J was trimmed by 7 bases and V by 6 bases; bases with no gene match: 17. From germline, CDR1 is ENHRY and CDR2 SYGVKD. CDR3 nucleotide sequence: TGTGCCATCAGCGAACTTACTAGCGGTCCTACGGGTAATGAGCAGTTCTTC. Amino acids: CAISELTSGPTGNEQFF.

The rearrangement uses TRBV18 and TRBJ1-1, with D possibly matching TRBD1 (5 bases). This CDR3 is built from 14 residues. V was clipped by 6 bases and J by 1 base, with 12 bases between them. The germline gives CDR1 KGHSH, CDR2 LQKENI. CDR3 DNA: TGTGCCAGCTCCAAAACCCAGGGGAACACTGAAGCTTTCTTT. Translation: CASSKTQGNTEAFF.

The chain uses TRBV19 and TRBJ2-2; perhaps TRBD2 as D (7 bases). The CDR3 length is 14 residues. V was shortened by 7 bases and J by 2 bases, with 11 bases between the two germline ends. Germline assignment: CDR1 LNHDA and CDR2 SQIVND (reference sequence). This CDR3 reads CASKGGPNTGELFF. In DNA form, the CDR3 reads TGTGCCAGTAAGGGGGGGCCTAACACCGGGGAGCTGTTTTTT.